This is a list of T cell receptor beta chains from one sample in a study of T-cell memory formation after mild COVID-19. A single record per CDR3 protein comes from TCRdb applying MiXCR to the 5' RACE reads. In the table there are about 200,000 distinct CDR3 sequences, just over 9.5% of which are singletons. What was sequenced was PBMCs or a T cell subset sorted from them (not recorded which). The source is a man aged 18 to 29 who had mild COVID-19 (a few samples of this study predate the infection). Cell type and time point are not known. CDR3s include the opening cysteine and the closing phenylalanine or tryptophan. A D gene is named only where the DNA matches it firmly. Some rows have no size entry. The others give once, few or many, or a class for an expanded clone.

j_call v_call d_call clone_size cdr3_aa cdr3_nt
TRBJ2-5 TRBV30 TRBD1 - CAWSGTGQETQYF TGTGCCTGGAGTGGGACAGGGCAAGAGACCCAGTACTTC
TRBJ2-3 TRBV6-5 - - CASSYSDTGSGDTQYF TGTGCCAGCAGTTACTCGGATACGGGGAGTGGAGATACGCAGTATTTT
TRBJ2-5 TRBV7-2 TRBD1 - CASRKGQAETQYF TGTGCCAGCAGGAAAGGACAGGCAGAGACCCAGTACTTC
TRBJ2-1 TRBV19 TRBD2 - CASSTRRTLAVGYNEQFF TGTGCCAGTAGTACCCGGAGGACGCTAGCGGTGGGCTACAATGAGCAGTTCTTC
TRBJ2-5 TRBV9 - few CASSVAATSQETQYF TGTGCCAGCAGCGTAGCAGCGACATCCCAAGAGACCCAGTACTTC
TRBJ1-5 TRBV5-1 TRBD1 - CASSLTGQGKGQPQHF TGCGCCAGCAGCCTCACCGGACAGGGGAAGGGTCAGCCCCAGCATTTT
TRBJ1-5 TRBV12-3/TRBV12-4 - once CASSFNPAEPSQPQHF TGTGCCAGCAGTTTTAACCCAGCAGAACCCAGTCAGCCCCAGCATTTT
TRBJ1-1 TRBV2 TRBD1 - CASRTPGQRNTEAFF TGTGCCAGCAGGACACCGGGACAGAGGAACACTGAAGCTTTCTTT
TRBJ1-5 TRBV6-6 - many CASSRQHNQPQHF TGTGCCAGCAGCCGTCAACACAATCAGCCCCAGCATTTT
TRBJ2-2 TRBV6-5 - few CASSLEGAISGELFF TGTGCCAGCAGTTTGGAGGGGGCGATAAGCGGGGAGCTGTTTTTT
TRBJ2-3 TRBV5-1 - few CASSPFQGPLGDTQYF TGCGCCAGCAGCCCCTTCCAGGGTCCCCTAGGGGATACGCAGTATTTT
TRBJ2-5 TRBV18 - many CASSPDREETQYF TGTGCCAGCTCACCCGACAGAGAAGAGACCCAGTACTTC
TRBJ2-2 TRBV24-1 - few CATSDHDRTGELFF TGTGCCACCAGTGACCACGACAGAACCGGGGAGCTGTTTTTT
TRBJ2-7 TRBV5-6 - - CASSWQGYEQYF TGTGCCAGCAGCTGGCAGGGTTACGAGCAGTACTTC
TRBJ1-3 TRBV20-1 - - CSAIDGRGNTIYF TGCAGTGCTATCGACGGCCGAGGAAACACCATATATTTT
TRBJ1-2 TRBV7-2 TRBD1 many CASTYDRENYGYTF TGTGCCAGCACCTACGACAGGGAAAACTATGGCTACACCTTC
TRBJ2-2 TRBV5-1 TRBD1 few CASSRGQGALTGELFF TGCGCCAGCAGCAGGGGACAGGGGGCGCTTACCGGGGAGCTGTTTTTT
TRBJ2-1 TRBV6-2/TRBV6-3 TRBD2 few CASSPGGYNEQFF TGTGCCAGCAGTCCGGGGGGCTACAATGAGCAGTTCTTC
TRBJ2-1 TRBV4-3 - - CASSQRLGRINEQFF TGCGCCAGCAGCCAACGACTGGGACGGATTAATGAGCAGTTCTTC
TRBJ2-7 TRBV9 - few CASSVAEGGMYEQYF TGTGCCAGCAGCGTAGCAGAGGGGGGAATGTACGAGCAGTACTTC
TRBJ1-2 TRBV2 - many CASSEPESARGGYTF TGTGCCAGCAGTGAACCCGAGTCAGCACGCGGGGGCTACACCTTC
TRBJ1-1 TRBV18 TRBD1 - CASSPTGDTEAFF TGTGCCAGCTCACCGACAGGGGACACTGAAGCTTTCTTT
TRBJ1-5 TRBV6-5 - - CASSYSGPSSTTQHF TGTGCCAGCAGTTACTCCGGGCCCAGCTCTACCACCCAGCATTTT
TRBJ1-1 TRBV20-1 - - CSARAGAMNTEAFF TGCAGTGCTAGGGCCGGGGCCATGAACACTGAAGCTTTCTTT
TRBJ2-7 TRBV7-9 - few CASSLAGTVTYEQYF TGTGCCAGCAGCTTAGCCGGGACGGTGACCTACGAGCAGTACTTC
TRBJ2-1 TRBV7-2 TRBD2 many CASSLNPTSGGYNEQFF TGTGCCAGCAGCCTGAATCCGACTAGCGGGGGGTACAATGAGCAGTTCTTC
TRBJ1-5 TRBV4-2 TRBD1 few CASSPGTGVRQPQHF TGTGCCAGCAGCCCCGGGACAGGGGTGCGTCAGCCCCAGCATTTT
TRBJ1-2 TRBV7-2 - few CASSSPPHLDGYTF TGTGCCAGCAGCTCACCCCCACACTTGGATGGCTACACCTTC
TRBJ2-7 TRBV29-1 - few CSVDLGAYEQYF TGCAGCGTTGATTTGGGAGCCTACGAGCAGTACTTC
TRBJ1-6 TRBV4-1 TRBD1 few CASSPGQGNNSPLHF TGCGCCAGCAGCCCAGGACAGGGGAACAATTCACCCCTCCACTTT
TRBJ1-1 TRBV7-9 - - CASSLEQRNTEAFF TGTGCCAGCAGCTTAGAGCAGCGGAACACTGAAGCTTTCTTT
TRBJ1-1 TRBV30 - many CAWSEDPQRYTEAFF TGTGCCTGGTCCGAGGACCCCCAGAGGTACACTGAAGCTTTCTTT
TRBJ2-4 TRBV6-5 TRBD1 few CASSYTDRPHIQYF TGTGCCAGCAGTTACACGGACAGGCCCCACATTCAGTACTTC
TRBJ2-5 TRBV27 - - CASRPDTQETQYF TGTGCCAGCAGGCCCGACACCCAAGAGACCCAGTACTTC
TRBJ2-2 TRBV28 - few CASSGANTGELFF TGTGCCAGCAGCGGCGCGAACACCGGGGAGCTGTTTTTT
TRBJ2-7 TRBV11-2 - - CASSSVTGTYEQHF TGTGCCAGCAGTTCTGTAACAGGGACCTACGAGCAGCACTTC
TRBJ2-2 TRBV18 - - CASSPPLNTGELFF TGTGCCAGCTCACCTCCCTTGAACACCGGGGAGCTGTTTTTT
TRBJ1-2 TRBV4-1 - few CASSQDGSGSGLDGYTF TGCGCCAGCAGCCAAGATGGGTCGGGGTCCGGACTAGATGGCTACACCTTC
TRBJ1-3 TRBV12-3/TRBV12-4 - - CASSYPGNTIYF TGTGCCAGCAGTTACCCTGGAAACACCATATATTTT
TRBJ2-1 TRBV19 TRBD1 few CASIRTGGYNEQFF TGTGCCAGTATTAGGACAGGGGGCTACAATGAGCAGTTCTTC
TRBJ1-1 TRBV10-1 - - CASSDSGSGVAFF TGCGCCAGCAGTGATTCGGGTTCGGGGGTAGCTTTCTTT
TRBJ1-3 TRBV3-1 - few CASSQARSGNTIYF TGTGCCAGCAGCCAAGCAAGGTCTGGAAACACCATATATTTT
TRBJ1-4 TRBV25-1 - few CASSDDRLTEKLFF TGTGCCAGCAGTGATGACAGGTTAACGGAAAAACTGTTTTTT
TRBJ2-7 TRBV4-3 TRBD2 few CASSPLGTSGPREQYF TGCGCCAGCAGCCCTCTCGGGACTAGCGGTCCGAGGGAGCAGTACTTC
TRBJ1-4 TRBV4-2 TRBD1 few CASRLTDRGEKLFF TGTGCCAGCCGCCTGACGGACAGGGGTGAAAAACTGTTTTTT
TRBJ2-5 TRBV5-4 - - CASSSTGHLETQYF TGTGCCAGCAGCTCCACAGGGCATTTGGAGACCCAGTACTTC
TRBJ1-4 TRBV6-2/TRBV6-3 TRBD1 few CASRWTGNEKLFF TGTGCCAGCAGGTGGACAGGGAATGAAAAACTGTTTTTT
TRBJ2-3 TRBV5-1 - many CASSSTGSPDTQYF TGCGCCAGCAGCTCTACAGGGAGCCCAGATACGCAGTATTTT
TRBJ2-1 TRBV27 - - CASSYFAELGVNEQFF TGTGCCAGCAGTTACTTTGCGGAACTAGGTGTGAATGAGCAGTTCTTC
TRBJ1-5 TRBV5-1 TRBD1 many CASSLGQGDQPQHF TGCGCCAGCAGCCTGGGACAGGGGGACCAGCCCCAGCATTTT
TRBJ2-1 TRBV6-5 - few CASSYFRTDNNEQFF TGTGCCAGCAGTTACTTCCGGACAGATAACAATGAGCAGTTCTTC
TRBJ2-7 TRBV7-2 - - CASSRGSRGSYEQYF TGTGCCAGCAGTCGGGGGAGCCGGGGTTCGTACGAGCAGTACTTC
TRBJ2-1 TRBV5-1 TRBD2 - CASSTSGGNNEQFF TGCGCCAGCAGCACTAGCGGGGGGAACAATGAGCAGTTCTTC
TRBJ2-2 TRBV7-9 - few CASSLWGDPGELFF TGTGCCAGCAGCTTATGGGGGGACCCCGGGGAGCTGTTTTTT
TRBJ2-1 TRBV6-5 TRBD1 many CASSSQGALGNEQFF TGTGCCAGCAGCTCCCAGGGGGCGCTTGGCAATGAGCAGTTCTTC
TRBJ2-5 TRBV7-2 TRBD1 few CASSTRTGGIGGVETQYF TGTGCCAGCAGCACCCGGACAGGGGGAATCGGAGGGGTAGAGACCCAGTACTTC
TRBJ2-2 TRBV11-3 - - CASSLFGSTGELFF TGTGCCAGCAGCTTATTTGGGTCCACCGGGGAGCTGTTTTTT
TRBJ1-2 TRBV6-5 - many CASSYSGLTGGYTF TGTGCCAGCAGTTACTCCGGCTTAACTGGGGGCTACACCTTC
TRBJ1-2 TRBV6-5 - - CASSYGRVTEIGYTF TGTGCCAGCAGTTACGGCAGGGTCACCGAAATCGGCTACACCTTC
TRBJ1-3 TRBV6-5 - - CASREGNTIYF TGTGCCAGCAGAGAGGGAAACACCATATATTTT